Listed below are T cell receptor beta chains from one sample, sequenced in a study of blood T cell repertoires in COVID-19. Sequenced by immunoSEQ multiplex PCR; TCRdb stores in-frame clones only, minus some. Of roughly 400,000 clones in the sample, around 92% were seen once. The sequenced sample consisted of PBMCs or T cells enriched from blood (not recorded which). These receptors all come from a woman in her twenties or thirties who had recovered from COVID-19. CDR3s include the opening cysteine and the closing phenylalanine or tryptophan. The D gene is left open where the match is weak. Rows give clone size only sometimes, using once, few, many, or a class for an expanded clone.

TRBV30	TRBJ2-1	.	TRBD2	TGTGCCTGGACGGCATTAGCGGGAGGCCGGTACAATGAGCAGTTCTTC	CAWTALAGGRYNEQFF
TRBV19	TRBJ2-2	once	TRBD1	TGTGCCAGTAGTCCTGCGGGACAGGGGGCCGGGGAGCTGTTTTTT	CASSPAGQGAGELFF
TRBV14	TRBJ2-4	.	.	TGTGCCAGCAGCCAAGGTAGAAATAGCCAGTACTTC	CASSQGRNSQYF
TRBV18	TRBJ1-4	.	.	TGTGCCAGCTCACCCATAGGCATTAGCCCAACTAATGAAAAACTGTTTTTT	CASSPIGISPTNEKLFF
TRBV7-2	TRBJ2-7	.	TRBD1	TGTGCCAGCAGCTTAGTCTCGACAGGGACGTTCTCCTACGAGCAGTACTTC	CASSLVSTGTFSYEQYF
TRBV5-6	TRBJ1-2	.	.	TGTGCCAGCAGCGCTCTCAGGTCAAACTATGGCTACACCTTC	CASSALRSNYGYTF
TRBV19	TRBJ1-1	.	TRBD1	TGTGCCAGTAGTCCCGGGACAGGGCTTGACACTGAAGCTTTCTTT	CASSPGTGLDTEAFF
TRBV2	TRBJ2-7	.	TRBD2	TGTGCCAGCAGTTCATTACCGGGACTAGCGGGAGAACCCTACGAGCAGTACTTC	CASSSLPGLAGEPYEQYF
TRBV11-2	TRBJ1-5	.	.	TGTGCCAGCAGCTCTACCAGGGCGTACAATCAGCCCCAGCATTTT	CASSSTRAYNQPQHF
TRBV5-1	TRBJ2-3	.	TRBD2	TGCGCCAGCAGCGCGGGACTAGCGGGAGGTATCAGGGATACGCAGTATTTT	CASSAGLAGGIRDTQYF
TRBV7-9	TRBJ1-1	.	.	TGTGCCAGCAGCCCACGACAGAGAATTGAAGCTTTCTTT	CASSPRQRIEAFF
TRBV6-5	TRBJ1-5	.	TRBD1	TGTGCCAGCAGTCGGACAGGGGAAAACAATCAGCCCCAGCATTTT	CASSRTGENNQPQHF
TRBV3-1/TRBV3-2	TRBJ2-1	.	TRBD2	TGTGCCAGCAGCCTGGGACTAGCGGGAGTAGGGGAGCAGTTCTTC	CASSLGLAGVGEQFF
TRBV30	TRBJ2-7	.	.	TGTGCCTGGAGTGTAAGGAGGCCACTGGGTGGGTTAGGGTCCTACGAGCAGTACTTC	CAWSVRRPLGGLGSYEQYF
TRBV19	TRBJ2-7	.	TRBD2	TGTGCCAGTAGTCCCCTAGGCGGGAGTTACGAGCAGTACTTC	CASSPLGGSYEQYF
TRBV24-1	TRBJ2-1	many	.	TGTGCCACCAGTGATTTATATCACAATGAGCAGTTCTTC	CATSDLYHNEQFF
TRBV11-2	TRBJ2-1	.	TRBD1	TGTGCCAGCAGCCGTTCGGGGACAGGGGGCTACAATGAGCAGTTCTTC	CASSRSGTGGYNEQFF
TRBV14	TRBJ2-1	.	.	TGTGCCAGCAGTCCCTTTAGCTCCCTCAATGAGCAGTTCTTC	CASSPFSSLNEQFF
TRBV27	TRBJ1-2	.	TRBD1	TGTGCCAGCAGTTTATCCCCTGGACAGGGGGCTGGGTATGGCTACACCTTC	CASSLSPGQGAGYGYTF
TRBV28	TRBJ1-1	few	.	TGTGCCAGCAGTTTTGGGCAGGAATTGGGGAACACTGAAGCTTTCTTT	CASSFGQELGNTEAFF
TRBV2	TRBJ2-3	.	TRBD2	TGTGCCAGCAGTGAATACCTAGCGGGAACAGATACGCAGTATTTT	CASSEYLAGTDTQYF
TRBV13	TRBJ2-1	.	.	TGTGCCAGCAGCGTACTCAGGGGAATAGACAATGAGCAGTTCTTC	CASSVLRGIDNEQFF
TRBV14	TRBJ1-2	.	.	TGTGCCAGCAGCCAAGATCAAAGATGGGGCCGGGGGACTAACTATGGCTACACCTTC	CASSQDQRWGRGTNYGYTF
TRBV5-6	TRBJ1-6	.	TRBD1	TGTGCCACCTCAAATCAGGGGGCCCGCATTACTGATAATTCACCCCTCCACTTT	CATSNQGARITDNSPLHF
TRBV19	TRBJ1-5	.	TRBD1	TGTGCCAGTAGTATCGACAGGGGAAGCAATCAGCCCCAGCATTTT	CASSIDRGSNQPQHF
TRBV4-1	TRBJ2-7	.	.	TGCGCCAGCAGCCAAGAAGCAGGGCTGGCCTACGAGCAGTACTTC	CASSQEAGLAYEQYF
TRBV7-2	TRBJ2-7	once	.	TGTGCCAGCAGCTTAGGCAGGGGGGCCTCCTACGAGCAGTACTTC	CASSLGRGASYEQYF
TRBV5-4	TRBJ1-2	.	.	TGTGCCAGCAGCCCACTACGGGGGGGTGCCATCGTCAGATCTTGGTCTGGCTACACCTTC	CASSPLRGGAIVRSWSGYTF
TRBV7-6	TRBJ1-3	.	TRBD1	TGTGCCAGCAGCTTATCCTTATCAGGGGGTGGAAACACCATATATTTT	CASSLSLSGGGNTIYF
TRBV6-5	TRBJ2-1	.	TRBD1	TGTGCCAGCAGTTACTCAGGGACAGGGGCCTACAATGAGCAGTTCTTC	CASSYSGTGAYNEQFF
TRBV7-2	TRBJ1-3	.	.	TGTGCCAGCAGCTTAGTAGGGGCTATCTCTGGAAACACCATATATTTT	CASSLVGAISGNTIYF
TRBV9	TRBJ2-1	.	TRBD2	TGTGCCAGCAGCGAGACAGCGGGAGGATCCTACAATGAGCAGTTCTTC	CASSETAGGSYNEQFF
TRBV6-2/TRBV6-3	TRBJ2-7	.	TRBD1	TGTGCCAGCAGCCGGCCCGGGACAGGGGCCTACGAGCAGTACTTC	CASSRPGTGAYEQYF
TRBV27	TRBJ2-1	once	TRBD1	TGTGCCAGCAGTTCCCTCGGGACAGGGCTAAACAATGAGCAGTTCTTC	CASSSLGTGLNNEQFF
TRBV28	TRBJ1-1	many	.	TGTGCCAGCACCTCGGACCTCGGAGAGGGCAGGAAAGCTTTCTTT	CASTSDLGEGRKAFF
TRBV7-3	TRBJ1-5	.	.	TGTGCCAGCAGCTTAAGCGGCCGCAATCAGCCCCAGCATTTT	CASSLSGRNQPQHF
TRBV30	TRBJ2-7	few	.	TGTGCCTGGAGCCTACCCCCCTACGAGCAGTACTTC	CAWSLPPYEQYF
TRBV19	TRBJ2-6	.	TRBD1	TGTGCCAGTAGTATGGAGGGGTCGGACAGGGGTCTTTATGGGGCCAACGTCCTGACTTTC	CASSMEGSDRGLYGANVLTF
TRBV7-6	TRBJ1-6	.	TRBD1	TGTGCCAGCAGTAGACAGGGAAGTGGTTCACCCCTCCACTTT	CASSRQGSGSPLHF
TRBV4-1	TRBJ1-5	.	TRBD1	TGCGCCAGCAGCCAACGGCAGGGGGGCGATCAGCCCCAGCATTTT	CASSQRQGGDQPQHF
TRBV5-6	TRBJ2-1	.	.	TGTGCCAGCAGCTTGGTTTCAGGGGTATTCTCCTACAATGAGCAGTTCTTC	CASSLVSGVFSYNEQFF
TRBV30	TRBJ1-2	.	TRBD1	TGTGCCTGGAGTGTACTGGGGACAGGGTACACCTTC	CAWSVLGTGYTF
TRBV7-8	TRBJ2-7	once	.	TGTGCCAGCAGCCGTCCAGACAAGGCCGAGCAGTACTTC	CASSRPDKAEQYF
TRBV30	TRBJ1-2	once	TRBD1	TGTGCCTGGAGTGCGGACAGGGACTATGGCTACACCTTC	CAWSADRDYGYTF
TRBV19	TRBJ1-2	.	TRBD1	TGTGCCAGTAGCGGGACAGGGAAGGGCTATGGCTACACCTTC	CASSGTGKGYGYTF
TRBV30	TRBJ2-3	.	TRBD2	TGTGCCTGGAGTGTACCTAGCGGGAGTTTTGATACGCAGTATTTT	CAWSVPSGSFDTQYF
TRBV9	TRBJ1-2	.	.	TGTGCCAGCAGCGGGTTCGGGGGCTATGGCTACACCTTC	CASSGFGGYGYTF
TRBV5-1	TRBJ1-1	few	TRBD1	TGCGCCAGCAGCGGGGTCAGGGGGCTGAACACTGAAGCTTTCTTT	CASSGVRGLNTEAFF